This T cell receptor beta chain was obtained from a study of blood T cell repertoires in COVID-19. For the study at large: Italy, Spain and the United States were the sources of the convalescent and acute COVID-19 samples. Sources were T cells, B-cell-depleted T cells, or PBMCs; the material itself was cDNA or gDNA.

Original data processing: Amplification with reference gene primers provided the estimates of nucleated cell counts. TCRdb keeps only in-frame clones here, not all; method: immunoSEQ multiplex PCR. The V and J calls and clone size come from that table; D and trimming were worked out from the DNA. The sample has 150,000 to 200,000 clones, 70% to 85% seen once. CDR1 and CDR2 from the germline V gene are SGHVS and FNYEAQ. The CDR3 sequence is 16 residues long. Germline trimming cut 2 bases from V and 7 bases from J; bases unmatched to any gene: 13. Material: peripheral blood. The chain employs TRBV7-6 and TRBJ1-2; 7 bases agree with TRBD1. The receptor was isolated from a woman aged 80 or older with acute or convalescent COVID-19. The CDR3 loop is CASSLSPDRVASGYTF. CDR3 nucleotide sequence: TGTGCCAGCAGCTTATCCCCCGACAGGGTGGCAAGTGGCTACACCTTC. The complete variable domain, with remaining parts taken from reference TRBV7-6 and TRBJ1-2, reads GAGVSQSPRYKVTKRGQDVALRCDPISGHVSLYWYRQALGQGPEFLTYFNYEAQQDKSGLPNDRFSAERPEGSISTLTIQRTEQRDSAMYRCASSLSPDRVASGYTFGSGTRLTVV.